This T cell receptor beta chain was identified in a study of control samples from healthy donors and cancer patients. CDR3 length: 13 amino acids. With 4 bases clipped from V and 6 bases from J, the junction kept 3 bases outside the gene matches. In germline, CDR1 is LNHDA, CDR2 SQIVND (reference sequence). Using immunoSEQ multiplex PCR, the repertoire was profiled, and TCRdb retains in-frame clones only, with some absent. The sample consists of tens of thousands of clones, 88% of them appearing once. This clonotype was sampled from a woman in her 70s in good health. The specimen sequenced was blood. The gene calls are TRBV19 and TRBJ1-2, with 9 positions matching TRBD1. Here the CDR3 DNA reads TGTGCCAGTAGTACTAGGGACAGGGATGGCTACACCTTC. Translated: CASSTRDRDGYTF.